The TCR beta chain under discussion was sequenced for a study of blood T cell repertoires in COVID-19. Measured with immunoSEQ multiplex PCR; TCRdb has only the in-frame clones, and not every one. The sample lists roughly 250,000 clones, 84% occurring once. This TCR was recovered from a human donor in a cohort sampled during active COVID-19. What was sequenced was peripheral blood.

The CDR3: CASSPLAVIRDTKTYEQYF. The CDR3 coding sequence is TGTGCCAGCTCACCACTGGCTGTGATCCGGGACACAAAAACCTACGAGCAGTACTTC. The genes are TRBV18 and TRBJ2-7; tentative D call: TRBD1 (6 bases). The CDR3 is made up of 19 amino acids. Between the trimmed V and J ends, which lost 1 base and 2 bases, there was a span of 24 bases. Germline CDR1 reads KGHSH; CDR2 reads LQKENI.